This note documents a single TCR beta chain sequence. Antigen specificity is unknown. Per donor, one heparinised blood draw averaged about 116 mL. cDNA synthesis used the whole RNA isolate, giving expressed TCRB sequences. Method: immunoSEQ multiplex PCR; TCRdb's copy keeps in-frame clones and lacks some. The sample holds over 20,000 clones, 49% seen once. The V gene's germline CDR1 is SQVTM and CDR2 ANQGSEA. Between the trimmed V and J ends, which lost 5 bases and 6 bases, there was a span of 16 bases. This CDR3 region has 13 residues. This sample is part of a study of beta chain features in type 1 diabetes. Findings and limits, study-wide: TCRB CDR3 length was moderately but significantly reduced in all four CD4+ subsets of Type 1 diabetes patients.

The chain couples TRBV29-1 to TRBJ1-1; D ambiguous. The receptor was derived from a man under 40 with type 1 diabetes. Sequencing input: stem cell memory CD4+ T cells from blood. The CDR3 DNA is TGCAGCGTTTCCTCGGGTAGAGGCTCTGAAGCTTTCTTT. It is translated as CSVSSGRGSEAFF.